These 23 T cell receptor beta chains originate from one sample sequenced in a study of cytomegalovirus exposure and HLA in healthy donors. The PCR contained 60 Vbeta and 13 Jbeta primers. Sequencing was performed with immunoSEQ multiplex PCR; in TCRdb, only in-frame clones are kept and a portion is missing. The sample's table shows more than 140,000 clones. Sequencing input: PBMCs. Receptor source: a woman aged 18-30 years in good health and CMV-seronegative.

This chain connects TRBV5-1 to TRBJ1-1; 8 bases map to TRBD1. The CDR3 spans 13 residues. The germline CDR1 and CDR2 sequences are SGHRS and YFSETQ. J was trimmed by 10 bases and V by 4 bases; bases with no gene match: 9. The CDR3 DNA sequence: TGCGCCAGCAGCGGGCAGGGGGCGTTGGGAGCTTTCTTT. Its translation is CASSGQGALGAFF.

The chain carries TRBV7-8 and TRBJ2-5; D not certain. This CDR3 has 11 residues. Trimming cost V 7 bases and J 3 bases, with 6 bases left between them. Germline CDR1 and CDR2: SGHVS and FQNEAQ. The CDR3, as DNA: TGTGCCAGCACTCTTGAAGAGACCCAGTACTTC. Its protein is CASTLEETQYF. The full variable domain, in which reference TRBV7-8 and TRBJ2-5 provide the parts outside the CDR3, is GAGVSQSPRYKVAKRGQDVALRCDPISGHVSLFWYQQALGQGPEFLTYFQNEAQLDKSGLPSDRFFAERPEGSVSTLKIQRTQQEDSAVYLCASTLEETQYFGPGTRLLVL.

The chain combines TRBV5-1 with TRBJ2-2; TRBD2 is a possible D gene (6 bases). CDR3 length: 17 amino acids. Germline CDR1 reads SGHRS; CDR2 reads YFSETQ. The V end was cut by 5 bases, the J end by 4 bases, with 21 bases between. CDR3 loop: CASSISLRGSSTGELFF. The CDR3 DNA sequence: TGCGCCAGCAGTATCAGCCTCCGGGGGTCGAGCACCGGGGAGCTGTTTTTT.

The chain is built from TRBV19 and TRBJ2-2, with D perhaps matching TRBD2 (7 bases). The germline V gene encodes CDR1 LNHDA and CDR2 SQIVND (reference sequence). V was cut by 5 bases and J by 2 bases, with 15 bases left in between. This CDR3 region has 16 residues. Here the CDR3 reads CASSRRGGSNTGELFF. The CDR3, as DNA: TGTGCCAGTAGTCGGAGGGGGGGCTCCAACACCGGGGAGCTGTTTTTT.

V usage is TRBV5-1 and J usage is TRBJ2-1, with 7 bases identical to TRBD2. V dropped 4 bases and J dropped 8; count of bases not matched to a gene: 21. The CDR3 is made up of 18 amino acids. Germline CDR1 and CDR2: SGHRS and YFSETQ. The CDR3 sequence is CASSRGTLSAGELDEQFF. CDR3 nucleotide sequence: TGCGCCAGCAGCCGAGGGACTCTAAGCGCGGGAGAACTCGATGAGCAGTTCTTC.

This chain uses TRBV5-1 with TRBJ2-5; D possibly corresponds to TRBD2 (8 bases). Germline CDR1 SGHRS, CDR2 YFSETQ. Between the trimmed V and J ends, which lost 2 bases and 2 bases, there was a span of 22 bases. This CDR3 spans 18 amino acids. As DNA, the CDR3 is TGCGCCAGCAGCTTATTACAGGGGAGCGGGAGCGGGCAAGAGACCCAGTACTTC. Its protein is CASSLLQGSGSGQETQYF. The entire variable domain, with the rest obtained from reference TRBV5-1 and TRBJ2-5, is as follows: KAGVTQTPRYLIKTRGQQVTLSCSPISGHRSVSWYQQTPGQGLQFLFEYFSETQRNKGNFPGRFSGRQFSNSRSEMNVSTLELGDSALYLCASSLLQGSGSGQETQYFGPGTRLLVL.

The chain carries TRBV20-1 and TRBJ2-3; D unresolved. V lost 7 bases to trimming and J lost 1 base, with 6 bases between them. The germline V gene has CDR1 DFQATT and CDR2 SNEGSKA (reference sequence). This CDR3 is 11 amino acids long. CDR3 region: CSVQGTDTQYF. CDR3 bases: TGCAGTGTCCAGGGCACAGATACGCAGTATTTT.

The chain links TRBV4-1 to TRBJ2-7; 10 bases map to TRBD2. V gave up 4 bases and J gave up 4 bases; unmatched junction bases: 7. The germline gives CDR1 MGHRA, CDR2 YSYEKL. The CDR3 sequence is 15 residues long. In nucleotides, the CDR3 is TGCGCCAGCAGCCTACAGCGGGAGGGCCCATACGAGCAGTACTTC. The encoded protein is CASSLQREGPYEQYF.

The chain combines TRBV19 with TRBJ2-1; a possible D gene is TRBD1 (6 bases). The CDR3 covers 14 residues. Germline assignment: CDR1 LNHDA and CDR2 SQIVND (reference sequence). Trimming removed 3 bases at V and 7 bases at J, with 13 bases between. CDR3 protein: CASSINRDLNEQFF. DNA for the CDR3: TGTGCCAGTAGTATTAACAGGGATTTGAATGAGCAGTTCTTC. Filled out from reference TRBV19 and TRBJ2-1, the complete variable domain reads DGGITQSPKYLFRKEGQNVTLSCEQNLNHDAMYWYRQDPGQGLRLIYYSQIVNDFQKGDIAEGYSVSREKKESFPLTVTSAQKNPTAFYLCASSINRDLNEQFFGPGTRLTVL.

The CDR3 DNA sequence: TGTGCCAGCAGCTTGGGGGCAGGGGGCGCCCAAGAGACCCAGTACTTC. Encoded protein: CASSLGAGGAQETQYF. The V call is TRBV5-4, the J call TRBJ2-5, with 8 bases identical to TRBD1. Germline CDR1 SGHNT, CDR2 YYREEE (reference sequence). The CDR3 totals 16 residues. The ends lost 0 bases at V and 1 base at J; junction bases unmatched: 5.

V usage is TRBV6-6 and J usage is TRBJ2-7; 7 bases line up with TRBD1. This CDR3 contains 11 residues. With V trimmed by 5 bases and J by 7 bases, 2 bases remained unmatched. Germline V CDR1 and CDR2: MNHNY, SVGAGI (reference sequence). CDR3 in amino acids: CASSEQGEQYV. Here the CDR3 DNA reads TGTGCCAGCAGTGAACAGGGGGAGCAGTACGTC.

V usage is TRBV30 and J usage is TRBJ1-1; TRBD1 agrees at 8 bases. CDR3 length: 17 residues. The germline CDR1 and CDR2 sequences are GTSNPN and SVGIG (reference sequence). Losses at the gene ends were 0 bases for V and 5 bases for J; bases not matched to a gene: 14. This CDR3 reads CAWSVLGARTGRTEAFF. The CDR3 coding sequence is TGTGCCTGGAGTGTATTGGGGGCAAGGACAGGGAGGACTGAAGCTTTCTTT. The entire variable domain, with the rest obtained from reference TRBV30 and TRBJ1-1, is as follows: SQTIHQWPATLVQPVGSPLSLECTVEGTSNPNLYWYRQAAGRGLQLLFYSVGIGQISSEVPQNLSASRPQDRQFILSSKKLLLSDSGFYLCAWSVLGARTGRTEAFFGQGTRLTVV.

The chain is built from TRBV9 and TRBJ2-5, with TRBD2 matching over 11 bases. Germline CDR1 reads SGDLS; CDR2 reads YYNGEE. The CDR3 has 15 amino acids. Unmatched junction bases numbered 5, after V lost 3 bases and J lost 4 bases. The CDR3 loop reads CASSGRLAGIETQYF. The CDR3 DNA reads as TGTGCCAGCAGCGGACGACTAGCGGGAATAGAGACCCAGTACTTC.

Concerning this clone itself: At one of its ends the junction is not consistent with the germline gene, which may arise from a read error. This chain joins TRBV4-2 and TRBJ2-5; 11 bases are a match to TRBD2. Germline V gene data show CDR1 as LGHNA and CDR2 as YNFKEQ. There are 15 residues in the CDR3. The CDR3 sequence is CASSQDQLAGEAQYF. CDR3 sequence (DNA): TGTGCCAGCAGCCAAGATCAACTAGCGGGAGAGGCCCAGTACTTC.

CDR3 sequence: CASSIGGGNEQFF. The CDR3 region has the DNA TGTGCCAGCAGCATTGGGGGGGGCAATGAGCAGTTCTTC. The rearrangement joins TRBV7-3 to TRBJ2-1, with 7 bases that match TRBD2. V was pared by 5 bases and J by 6 bases, with 4 bases of the junction left unmatched. The CDR3 length is 13 residues. CDR1 and CDR2 from the germline V gene are SGHTA and FQGTGA.

The chain carries TRBV27 and TRBJ2-2; 14 bases agree with TRBD2. Germline CDR1 and CDR2: MNHEY and SMNVEV (reference sequence). The CDR3 spans 15 residues. Trimming at V came to 8 bases and at J to 5 bases, leaving 4 bases not matched to a gene. The CDR3 protein is CASRLAGGRTGELFF. In DNA form, the CDR3 reads TGTGCCAGCCGACTAGCGGGAGGGCGAACCGGGGAGCTGTTTTTT.

The chain uses TRBV19 and TRBJ2-7; 7 bases line up with TRBD2. Germline assignment: CDR1 LNHDA and CDR2 SQIVND (reference sequence). J gave up 1 base and V 3 bases, and 6 bases lay outside the gene matches. The CDR3 contains 15 residues. In DNA form, the CDR3 reads TGTGCCAGTAGTATTGAGAGTAGCGGGTCCTACGAGCAGTACTTC. Amino acid sequence: CASSIESSGSYEQYF. The whole variable domain, remainder taken from reference TRBV19 and TRBJ2-7, is DGGITQSPKYLFRKEGQNVTLSCEQNLNHDAMYWYRQDPGQGLRLIYYSQIVNDFQKGDIAEGYSVSREKKESFPLTVTSAQKNPTAFYLCASSIESSGSYEQYFGPGTRLTVT.

The rearrangement links TRBV5-6 to TRBJ2-2; D not certain. Germline values: CDR1 SGHDT, CDR2 YYEEEE. Trimming pared 0 bases from V and 6 bases from J, leaving 24 bases between. CDR3 size: 19 residues. The CDR3 loop is CASSLGGFLRPIIAGELFF. As DNA, the CDR3 is TGTGCCAGCAGCTTGGGTGGTTTCCTGAGGCCAATAATAGCCGGGGAGCTGTTTTTT.

The V gene is TRBV6-5, the J gene TRBJ2-3; 7 bases match TRBD1. From germline, CDR1 is MNHEY and CDR2 SVGAGI. The junction had 10 bases not matched to a gene; V was cut back by 7 bases and J by 6 bases. The CDR3 contains 14 residues. DNA for the CDR3: TGTGCCAGCAACCCATCCCAGGGGGTGGATACGCAGTATTTT. Protein: CASNPSQGVDTQYF.

The chain couples TRBV6-1 to TRBJ2-1, with D maybe TRBD2 (7 bases). Trimming removed 11 bases from V and 0 bases from J, with 14 bases in between. In germline, CDR1 is MNHNS, CDR2 SASEGT. This CDR3 has 14 amino acids. The CDR3 DNA reads TGTGCCGGAGGGGGGGTGAGCTCCTACAATGAGCAGTTCTTC. Its protein is CAGGGVSSYNEQFF.

The chain couples TRBV10-3 to TRBJ1-2; maybe TRBD1 (5 bases). The V end lost 3 bases, the J end lost 2 bases, and 7 bases lay between the germline ends. CDR3 length: 13 amino acids. Germline assignment: CDR1 ENHRY and CDR2 SYGVKD. CDR3 DNA sequence: TGTGCCATCAGTGACGACAGAAACTATGGCTACACCTTC. It encodes CAISDDRNYGYTF.

This chain links TRBV2 with TRBJ2-6; 8 bases map to TRBD2. V shed 4 bases and J 0 bases; nucleotides not matched to a gene: 11. Per germline, CDR1 SNHLY and CDR2 FYNNEI. The CDR3 has 19 residues. CDR3 sequence reads: CASSGGQIAGISGANVLTF. The DNA of the CDR3 is TGTGCCAGCAGTGGGGGGCAAATAGCGGGGATCTCTGGGGCCAACGTCCTGACTTTC.

J is TRBJ2-1 and V is TRBV11-3; a weak D match, TRBD1 (6 bases). Germline assignment: CDR1 SGHNT and CDR2 YENEEA. V was cut by 5 bases and J by 12 bases, with 20 bases left in between. The CDR3 has 14 amino acids. CDR3 region: CASSQDPGAPPQFF. DNA for the CDR3: TGTGCCAGCAGCCAAGACCCAGGGGCCCCTCCGCAGTTCTTC.